This TCR beta chain appears in the sequencing data of a study of lung T cells in sarcoidosis with Löfgren's syndrome. Points from the study as a whole: In alpha-beta pairs, TRAV12-1 favored TRBV2, and their CDR3s were homologous. Shared TRAV12-1 and TRBV2 CDR3 motifs across Löfgren's syndrome patients reportedly suggested public CD4+ TCRs. TRAV12-1 and TRBV2 were reportedly most expanded in Löfgren's patients.

Using its own MiXCR run on the reads, TCRdb lists one record per CDR3 protein. The profile covers about 8,500 distinct CDR3 sequences, with under 25% appearing a single time and 20% to 25% taken by the ten largest. In germline, CDR1 is LGHNA, CDR2 YNFKEQ. The CDR3 runs 13 residues. After removal of 4 bases from V and 3 bases from J, the junction contained 2 bases not matched to a gene. By proportion, this clonotype is medium-sized. Its cognate antigen is unknown. The material sequenced was CD4+ T cells from bronchoalveolar lavage fluid. The source of this sequence is a human donor with sarcoidosis (Löfgren's syndrome or another form), or a control subject (not recorded which). The rearrangement joins TRBV4-2 to TRBJ2-5; TRBD2 agrees at 7 bases. This CDR3 reads CASSRTSEETQYF. DNA for the CDR3: TGTGCCAGCAGCCGGACTAGTGAAGAGACCCAGTACTTC.